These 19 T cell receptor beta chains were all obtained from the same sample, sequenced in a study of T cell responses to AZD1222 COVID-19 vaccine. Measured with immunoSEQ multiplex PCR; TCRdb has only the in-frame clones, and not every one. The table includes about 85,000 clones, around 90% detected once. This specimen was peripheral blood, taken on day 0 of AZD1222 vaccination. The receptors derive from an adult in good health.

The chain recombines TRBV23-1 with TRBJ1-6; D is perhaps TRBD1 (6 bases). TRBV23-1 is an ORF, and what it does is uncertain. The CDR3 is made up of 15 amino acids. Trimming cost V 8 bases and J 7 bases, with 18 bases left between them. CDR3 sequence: CASGPGAVGNSPLHF. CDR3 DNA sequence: TGCGCCAGCGGACCAGGGGCAGTTGGGAATTCACCCCTCCACTTT.

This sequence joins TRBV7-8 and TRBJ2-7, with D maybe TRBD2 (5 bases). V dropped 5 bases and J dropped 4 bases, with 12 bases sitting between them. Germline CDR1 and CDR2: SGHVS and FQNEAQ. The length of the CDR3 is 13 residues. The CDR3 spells CASSPRVLYEQYF. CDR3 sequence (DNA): TGTGCCAGCAGCCCGAGGGTTTTGTACGAGCAGTACTTC.

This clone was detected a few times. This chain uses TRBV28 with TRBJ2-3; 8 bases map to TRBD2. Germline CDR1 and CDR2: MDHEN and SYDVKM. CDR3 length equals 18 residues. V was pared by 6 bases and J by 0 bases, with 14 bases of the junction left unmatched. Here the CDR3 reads CASSLKSSLAVSTDTQYF. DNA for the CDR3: TGTGCCAGCAGCCTTAAATCCTCACTAGCGGTTAGCACAGATACGCAGTATTTT. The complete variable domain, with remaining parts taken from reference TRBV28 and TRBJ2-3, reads DVKVTQSSRYLVKRTGEKVFLECVQDMDHENMFWYRQDPGLGLRLIYFSYDVKMKEKGDIPEGYSVSREKKERFSLILESASTNQTSMYLCASSLKSSLAVSTDTQYFGPGTRLTVL.

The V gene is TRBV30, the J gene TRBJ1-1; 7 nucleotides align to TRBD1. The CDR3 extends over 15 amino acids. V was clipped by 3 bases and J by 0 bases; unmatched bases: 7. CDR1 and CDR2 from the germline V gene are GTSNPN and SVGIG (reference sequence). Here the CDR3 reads CAWRDTTGLNTEAFF. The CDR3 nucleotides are TGTGCCTGGAGGGACACGACAGGGTTGAACACTGAAGCTTTCTTT.

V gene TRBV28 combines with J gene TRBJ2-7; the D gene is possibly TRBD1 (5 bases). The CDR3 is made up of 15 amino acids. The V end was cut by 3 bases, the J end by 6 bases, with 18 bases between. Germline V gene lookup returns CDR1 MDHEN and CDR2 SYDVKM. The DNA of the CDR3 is TGTGCCAGCAGTTTGTATGGAGTAGGGGTGGCCGAGCAGTACTTC. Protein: CASSLYGVGVAEQYF.

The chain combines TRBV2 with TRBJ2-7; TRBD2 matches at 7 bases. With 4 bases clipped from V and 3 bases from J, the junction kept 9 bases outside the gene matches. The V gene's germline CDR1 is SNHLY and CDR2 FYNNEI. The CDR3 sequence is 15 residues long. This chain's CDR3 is CASSGGRERLYEQYF. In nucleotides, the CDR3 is TGTGCCAGCAGTGGAGGGCGGGAGCGCCTCTACGAGCAGTACTTC.

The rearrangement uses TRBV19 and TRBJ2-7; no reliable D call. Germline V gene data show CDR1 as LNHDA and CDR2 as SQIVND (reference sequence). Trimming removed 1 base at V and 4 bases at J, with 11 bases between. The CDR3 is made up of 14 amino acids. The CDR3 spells CASSIGLGPYEQYF. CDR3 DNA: TGTGCCAGTAGTATAGGACTGGGTCCTTACGAGCAGTACTTC.

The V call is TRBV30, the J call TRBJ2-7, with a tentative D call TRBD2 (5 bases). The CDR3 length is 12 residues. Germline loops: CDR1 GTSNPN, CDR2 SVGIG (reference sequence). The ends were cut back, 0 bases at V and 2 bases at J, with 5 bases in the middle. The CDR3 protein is CAWSVGAYEQYF. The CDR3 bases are TGTGCCTGGAGTGTCGGGGCCTACGAGCAGTACTTC.

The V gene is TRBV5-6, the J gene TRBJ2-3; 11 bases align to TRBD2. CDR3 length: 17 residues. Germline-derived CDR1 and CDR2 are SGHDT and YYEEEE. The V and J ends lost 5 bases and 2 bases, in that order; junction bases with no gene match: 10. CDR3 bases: TGTGCCAGCAGATTCGTTGGGACTAGCGGACTCACAGATACGCAGTATTTT. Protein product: CASRFVGTSGLTDTQYF.

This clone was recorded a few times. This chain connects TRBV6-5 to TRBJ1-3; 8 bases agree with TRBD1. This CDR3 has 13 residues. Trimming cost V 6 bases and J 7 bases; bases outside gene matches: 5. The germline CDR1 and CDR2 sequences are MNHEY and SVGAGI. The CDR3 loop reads CASSPTGVNTIYF. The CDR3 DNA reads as TGTGCCAGCAGCCCGACAGGGGTGAACACCATATATTTT.

CDR3 sequence: CASRRGDREYYGYTF. CDR3 sequence (DNA): TGTGCCAGCAGACGAGGGGACAGGGAATACTATGGCTACACCTTC. This rearrangement joins TRBV6-5 to TRBJ1-2; 9 bases are shared with TRBD1. Losses at the gene ends were 6 bases for V and 3 bases for J; bases not matched to a gene: 8. CDR1 and CDR2 from the germline V gene are MNHEY and SVGAGI. CDR3 length equals 15 residues.

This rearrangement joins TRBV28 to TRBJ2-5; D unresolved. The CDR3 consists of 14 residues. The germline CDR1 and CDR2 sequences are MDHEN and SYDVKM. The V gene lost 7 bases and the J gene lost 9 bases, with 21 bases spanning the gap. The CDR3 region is CASKPDYTTVPQYF. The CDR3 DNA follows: TGTGCCAGCAAACCCGATTATACAACTGTCCCCCAGTACTTC.

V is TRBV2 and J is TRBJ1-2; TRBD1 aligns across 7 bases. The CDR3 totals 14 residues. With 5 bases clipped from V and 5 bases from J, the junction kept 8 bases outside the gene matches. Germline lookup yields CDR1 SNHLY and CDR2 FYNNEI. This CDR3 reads CASSPQGKGYGYTF. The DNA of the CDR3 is TGTGCCAGCAGTCCACAGGGGAAAGGTTATGGCTACACCTTC.

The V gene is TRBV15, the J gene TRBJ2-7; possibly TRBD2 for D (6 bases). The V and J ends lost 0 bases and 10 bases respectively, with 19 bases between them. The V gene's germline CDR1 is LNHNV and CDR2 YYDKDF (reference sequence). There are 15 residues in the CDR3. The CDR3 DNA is TGTGCCACCAGCAGAGAAGCCAATTCCGGGACTCGTCAGTACTTC. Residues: CATSREANSGTRQYF.

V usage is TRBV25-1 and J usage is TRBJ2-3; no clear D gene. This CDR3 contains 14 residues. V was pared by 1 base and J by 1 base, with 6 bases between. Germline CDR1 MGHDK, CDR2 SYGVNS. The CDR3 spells CASSESRGTDTQYF. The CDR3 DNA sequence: TGTGCCAGCAGTGAATCCCGGGGCACAGATACGCAGTATTTT.

CDR3 sequence: CATSDLGGNEQFF. The CDR3 DNA follows: TGTGCCACCAGTGATTTGGGAGGCAATGAGCAGTTCTTC. The V gene is TRBV24-1, the J gene TRBJ2-1, with D maybe TRBD2 (5 bases). V shed 0 bases and J shed 6 bases, with 5 bases lying between them. Germline CDR1 reads KGHDR; CDR2 reads SFDVKD. This CDR3 contains 13 residues.

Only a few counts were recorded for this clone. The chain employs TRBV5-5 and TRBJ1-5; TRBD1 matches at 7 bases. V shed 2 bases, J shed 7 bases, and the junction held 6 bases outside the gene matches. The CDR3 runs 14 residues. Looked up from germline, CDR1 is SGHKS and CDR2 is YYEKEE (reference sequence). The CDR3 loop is CASSFQTGKQPQHF. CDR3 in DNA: TGTGCCAGCAGCTTCCAGACAGGGAAACAGCCCCAGCATTTT.

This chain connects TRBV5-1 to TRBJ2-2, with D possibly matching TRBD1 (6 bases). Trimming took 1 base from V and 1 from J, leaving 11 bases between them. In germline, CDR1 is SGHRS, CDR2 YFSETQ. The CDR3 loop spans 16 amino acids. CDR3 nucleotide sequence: TGCGCCAGCAGCTTGTACGGACAGCTGAACACCGGGGAGCTGTTTTTT. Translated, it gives CASSLYGQLNTGELFF.

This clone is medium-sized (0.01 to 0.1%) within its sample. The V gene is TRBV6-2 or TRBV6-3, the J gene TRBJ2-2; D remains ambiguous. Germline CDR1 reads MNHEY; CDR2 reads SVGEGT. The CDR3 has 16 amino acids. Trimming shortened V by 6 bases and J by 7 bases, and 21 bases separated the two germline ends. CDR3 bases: TGTGCCAGCAGCCCTTCTGTGACTGGCTATGGCGGGGAGCTGTTTTTT. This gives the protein CASSPSVTGYGGELFF.